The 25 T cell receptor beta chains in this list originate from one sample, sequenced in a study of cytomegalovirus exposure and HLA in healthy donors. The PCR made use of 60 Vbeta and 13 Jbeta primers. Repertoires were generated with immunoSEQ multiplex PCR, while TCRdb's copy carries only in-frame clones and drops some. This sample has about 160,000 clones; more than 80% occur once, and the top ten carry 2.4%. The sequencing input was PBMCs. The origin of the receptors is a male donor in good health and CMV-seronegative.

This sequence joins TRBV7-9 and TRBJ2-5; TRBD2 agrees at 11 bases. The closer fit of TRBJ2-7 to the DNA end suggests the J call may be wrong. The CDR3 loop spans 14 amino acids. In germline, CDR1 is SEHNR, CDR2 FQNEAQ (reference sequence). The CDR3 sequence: CASSSTSGNYEQYF. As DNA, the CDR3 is TGTGCCAGCAGCTCGACTAGCGGGAACTACGAGCAGTACTTC.

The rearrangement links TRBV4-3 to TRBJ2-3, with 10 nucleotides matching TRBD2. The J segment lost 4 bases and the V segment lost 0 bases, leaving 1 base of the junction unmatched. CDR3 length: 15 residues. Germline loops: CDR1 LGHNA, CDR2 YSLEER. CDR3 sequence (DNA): TGCGCCAGCAGCCAAGAGAGCGGGGGGGCAGATACGCAGTATTTT. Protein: CASSQESGGADTQYF.

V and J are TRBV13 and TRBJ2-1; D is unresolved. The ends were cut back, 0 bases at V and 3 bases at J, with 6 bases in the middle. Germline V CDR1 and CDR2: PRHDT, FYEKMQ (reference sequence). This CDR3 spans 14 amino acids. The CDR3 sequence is CASSLGAHYNEQFF. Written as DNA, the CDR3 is TGTGCCAGCAGCTTAGGAGCGCACTACAATGAGCAGTTCTTC.

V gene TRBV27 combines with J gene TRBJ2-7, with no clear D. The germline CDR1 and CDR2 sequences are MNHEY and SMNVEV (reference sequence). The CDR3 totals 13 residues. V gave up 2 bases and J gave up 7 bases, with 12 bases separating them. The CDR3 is CASSLLGFREQYF. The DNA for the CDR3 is TGTGCCAGCAGTTTACTGGGTTTCAGGGAGCAGTACTTC.

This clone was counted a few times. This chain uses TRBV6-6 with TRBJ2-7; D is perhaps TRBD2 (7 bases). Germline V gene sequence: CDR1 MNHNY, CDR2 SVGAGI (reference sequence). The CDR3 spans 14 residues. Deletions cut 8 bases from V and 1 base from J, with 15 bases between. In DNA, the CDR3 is TGTGCCAGCGGCCGGGGGGCAGGGTCCTACGAGCAGTACTTC. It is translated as CASGRGAGSYEQYF.

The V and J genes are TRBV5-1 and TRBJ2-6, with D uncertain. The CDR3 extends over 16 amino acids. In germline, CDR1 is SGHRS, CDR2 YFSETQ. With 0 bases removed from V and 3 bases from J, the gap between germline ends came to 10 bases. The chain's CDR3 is CASSLVLSNGANVLTF. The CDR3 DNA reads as TGCGCCAGCAGCTTGGTCCTGAGTAATGGGGCCAACGTCCTGACTTTC.

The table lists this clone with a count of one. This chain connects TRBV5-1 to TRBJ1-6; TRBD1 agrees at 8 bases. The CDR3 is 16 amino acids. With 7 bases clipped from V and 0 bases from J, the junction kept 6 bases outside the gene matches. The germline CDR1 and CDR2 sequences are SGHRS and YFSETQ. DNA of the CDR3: TGCGCCAGCGGACAGGGTTTGAGCTCCTATAATTCACCCCTCCACTTT. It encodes CASGQGLSSYNSPLHF.

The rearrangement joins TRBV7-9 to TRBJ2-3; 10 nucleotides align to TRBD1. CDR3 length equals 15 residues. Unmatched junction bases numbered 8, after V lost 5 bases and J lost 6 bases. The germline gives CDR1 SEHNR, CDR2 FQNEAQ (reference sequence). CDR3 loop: CASSPRGGQGDTQYF. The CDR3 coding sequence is TGTGCCAGCAGCCCCCGAGGGGGACAGGGGGATACGCAGTATTTT.

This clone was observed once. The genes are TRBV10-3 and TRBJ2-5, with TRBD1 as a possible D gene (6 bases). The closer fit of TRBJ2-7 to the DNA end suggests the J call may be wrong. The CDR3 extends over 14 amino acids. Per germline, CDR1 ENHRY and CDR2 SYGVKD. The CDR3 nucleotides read TGTGCCATCAGTGACGGCAGGGGCTCCTACGAGCAGTACTTC. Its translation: CAISDGRGSYEQYF.

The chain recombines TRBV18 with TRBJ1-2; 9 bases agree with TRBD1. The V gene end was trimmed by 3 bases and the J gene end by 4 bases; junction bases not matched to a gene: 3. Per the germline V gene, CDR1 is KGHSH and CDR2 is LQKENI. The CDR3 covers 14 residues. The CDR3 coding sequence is TGTGCCAGCTCACCGCAACAGGGGGCCTATGGCTACACCTTC. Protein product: CASSPQQGAYGYTF.

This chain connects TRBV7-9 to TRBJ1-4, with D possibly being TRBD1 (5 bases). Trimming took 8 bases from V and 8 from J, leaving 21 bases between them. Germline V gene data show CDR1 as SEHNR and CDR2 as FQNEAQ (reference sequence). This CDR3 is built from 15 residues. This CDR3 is CASEPVGRYREKLFF. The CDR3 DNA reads TGTGCCAGCGAACCCGTGGGGCGGTATAGGGAAAAACTGTTTTTT.

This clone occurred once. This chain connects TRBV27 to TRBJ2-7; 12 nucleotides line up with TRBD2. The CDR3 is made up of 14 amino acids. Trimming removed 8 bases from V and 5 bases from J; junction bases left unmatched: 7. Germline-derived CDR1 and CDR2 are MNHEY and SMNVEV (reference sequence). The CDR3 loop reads CASQRLAGVDEQYF. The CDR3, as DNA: TGTGCCAGCCAGAGACTAGCGGGAGTTGACGAGCAGTACTTC.

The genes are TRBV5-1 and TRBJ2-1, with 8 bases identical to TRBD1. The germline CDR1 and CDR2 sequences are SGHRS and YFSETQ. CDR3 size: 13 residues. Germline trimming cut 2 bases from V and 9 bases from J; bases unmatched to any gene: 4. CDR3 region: CASSLGTGPEQFF. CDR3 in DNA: TGCGCCAGCAGCTTAGGGACAGGCCCTGAGCAGTTCTTC.

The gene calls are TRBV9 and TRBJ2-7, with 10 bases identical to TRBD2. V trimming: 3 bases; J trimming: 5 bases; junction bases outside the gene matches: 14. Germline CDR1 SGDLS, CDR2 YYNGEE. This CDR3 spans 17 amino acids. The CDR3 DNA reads TGTGCCAGCAGCGCCCCTTCTCTAGCGGGGGACGGGCACGAGCAGTACTTC. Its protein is CASSAPSLAGDGHEQYF.

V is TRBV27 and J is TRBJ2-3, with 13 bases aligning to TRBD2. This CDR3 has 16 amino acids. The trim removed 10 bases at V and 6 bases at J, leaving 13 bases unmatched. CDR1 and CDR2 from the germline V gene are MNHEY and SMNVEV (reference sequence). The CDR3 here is CANEGLAGCHGDTQYF. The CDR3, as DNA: TGTGCCAACGAGGGACTAGCGGGGTGCCACGGGGATACGCAGTATTTT.

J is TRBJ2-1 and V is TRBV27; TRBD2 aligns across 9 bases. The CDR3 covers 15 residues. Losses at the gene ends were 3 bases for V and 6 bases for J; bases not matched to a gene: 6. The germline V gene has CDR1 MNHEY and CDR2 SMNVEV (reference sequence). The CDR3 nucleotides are TGTGCCAGCAGTTTGGGCGGGAGGGCCGGCAATGAGCAGTTCTTC. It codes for CASSLGGRAGNEQFF.

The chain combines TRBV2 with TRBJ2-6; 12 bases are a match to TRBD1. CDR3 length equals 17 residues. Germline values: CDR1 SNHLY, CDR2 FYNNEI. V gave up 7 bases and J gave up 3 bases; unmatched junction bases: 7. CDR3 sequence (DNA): TGTGCCAGCATCGGGGGACAGGGGGCTAATGGGGCCAACGTCCTGACTTTC. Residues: CASIGGQGANGANVLTF.

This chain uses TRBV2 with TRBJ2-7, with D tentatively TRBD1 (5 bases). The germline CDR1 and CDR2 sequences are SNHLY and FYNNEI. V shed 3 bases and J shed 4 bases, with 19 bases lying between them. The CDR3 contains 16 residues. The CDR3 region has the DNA TGTGCCAGCAGTGATGTGGTCGGCAGGGTAATGTACGAGCAGTACTTC. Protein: CASSDVVGRVMYEQYF. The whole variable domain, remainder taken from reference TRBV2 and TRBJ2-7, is EPEVTQTPSHQVTQMGQEVILRCVPISNHLYFYWYRQILGQKVEFLVSFYNNEISEKSEIFDDQFSVERPDGSNFTLKIRSTKLEDSAMYFCASSDVVGRVMYEQYFGPGTRLTVT.

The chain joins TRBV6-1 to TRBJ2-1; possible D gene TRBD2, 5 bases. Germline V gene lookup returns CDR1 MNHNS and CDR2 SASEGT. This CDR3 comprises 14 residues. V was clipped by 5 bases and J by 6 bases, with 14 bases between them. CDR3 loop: CASSPLPSSNEQFF. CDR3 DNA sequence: TGTGCCAGCAGTCCCCTCCCTAGCAGCAATGAGCAGTTCTTC.

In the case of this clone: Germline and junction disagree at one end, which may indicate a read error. The CDR3 here is CASSPGTGDYGYPF. DNA of the CDR3: TGCGCCAGCAGCCCCGGGACAGGGGATTATGGCTACCCCTTC. The J gene is TRBJ1-2, the V gene TRBV5-1; 10 positions agree with TRBD1. CDR1 is SGHRS and CDR2 is YFSETQ in the germline V gene. The CDR3 covers 14 residues.

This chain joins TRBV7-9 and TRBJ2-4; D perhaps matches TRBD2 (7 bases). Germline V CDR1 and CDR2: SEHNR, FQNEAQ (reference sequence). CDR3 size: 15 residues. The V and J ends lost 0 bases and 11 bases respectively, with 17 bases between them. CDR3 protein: CASSLAGRGWGFQYF. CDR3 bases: TGTGCCAGCAGCTTAGCTGGGAGGGGGTGGGGATTTCAGTACTTC.

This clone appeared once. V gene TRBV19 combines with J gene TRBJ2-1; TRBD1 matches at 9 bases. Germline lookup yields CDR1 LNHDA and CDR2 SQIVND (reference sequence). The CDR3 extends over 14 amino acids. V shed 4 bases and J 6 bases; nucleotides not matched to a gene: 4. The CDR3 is CASSRTGVGNEQFF. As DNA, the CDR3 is TGTGCCAGTAGTAGGACAGGGGTGGGCAATGAGCAGTTCTTC.

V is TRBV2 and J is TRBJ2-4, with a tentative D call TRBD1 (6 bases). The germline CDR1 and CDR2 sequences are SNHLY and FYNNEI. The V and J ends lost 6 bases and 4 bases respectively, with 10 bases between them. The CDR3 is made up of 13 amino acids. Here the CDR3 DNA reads TGTGCCAGCAGATTTCAGGGGAAAAACATTCAGTACTTC. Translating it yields CASRFQGKNIQYF.

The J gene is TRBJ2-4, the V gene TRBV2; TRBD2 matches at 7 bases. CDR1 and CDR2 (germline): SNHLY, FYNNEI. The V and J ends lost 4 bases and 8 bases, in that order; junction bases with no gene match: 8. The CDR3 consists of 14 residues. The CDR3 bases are TGTGCCAGCAGTGGGAGGGAGGGCCCGTACATTCAGTACTTC. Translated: CASSGREGPYIQYF. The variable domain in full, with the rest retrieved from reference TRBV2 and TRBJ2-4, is EPEVTQTPSHQVTQMGQEVILRCVPISNHLYFYWYRQILGQKVEFLVSFYNNEISEKSEIFDDQFSVERPDGSNFTLKIRSTKLEDSAMYFCASSGREGPYIQYFGAGTRLSVL.

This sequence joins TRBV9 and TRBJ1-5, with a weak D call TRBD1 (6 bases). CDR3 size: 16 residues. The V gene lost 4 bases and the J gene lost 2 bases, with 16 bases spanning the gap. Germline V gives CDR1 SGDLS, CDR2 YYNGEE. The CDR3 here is CASSPEGGSGNQPQHF. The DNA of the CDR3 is TGTGCCAGCAGCCCCGAAGGGGGTTCCGGCAATCAGCCCCAGCATTTT.